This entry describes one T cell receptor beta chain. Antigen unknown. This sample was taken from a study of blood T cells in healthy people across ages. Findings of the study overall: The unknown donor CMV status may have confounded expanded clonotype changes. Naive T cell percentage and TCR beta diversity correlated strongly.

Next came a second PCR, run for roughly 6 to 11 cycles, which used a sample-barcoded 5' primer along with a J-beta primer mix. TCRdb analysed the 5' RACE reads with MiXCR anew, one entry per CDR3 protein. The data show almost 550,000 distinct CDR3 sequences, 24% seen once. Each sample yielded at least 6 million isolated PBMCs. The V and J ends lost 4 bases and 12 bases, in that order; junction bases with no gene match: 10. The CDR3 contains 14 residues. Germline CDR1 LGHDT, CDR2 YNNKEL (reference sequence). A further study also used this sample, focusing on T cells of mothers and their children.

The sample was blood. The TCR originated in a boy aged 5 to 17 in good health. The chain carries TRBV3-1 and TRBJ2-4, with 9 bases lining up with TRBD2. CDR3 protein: CASSLRVAGDNQYF. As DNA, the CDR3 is TGTGCCAGCAGCCTCCGGGTAGCGGGGGACAATCAGTACTTC.